One sample yielded the 10 T cell receptor beta chains listed below, sequenced in a study of T-cell reconstitution after alpha-beta-depleted transplantation in children (dated by TCRdb to the mid-2010s). General conclusions and limits of the study: Over subsequent months, a decline in hyperexpanded clone frequencies was noted, and after one year, T-cell counts and TCRbeta diversity were mostly ascribed to newly produced T cells.

In light of the paper, this sample's treatment or condition label describes: allogeneic hematopoietic cell transplantation with graft depleted of TCRalphabeta T cells and CD19 B cells. The library was generated by PCR. Data came from an Illumina HiSeq 2500. TCR libraries were prepared with molecular barcoding, using unique molecular identifiers to normalize TCRbeta repertoire quantification. The raw public reads went through TCRdb reprocessing: fastp at Q25, MiXCR clone calling, in-frame beta chains kept. For every CDR3 protein sequence, its rows merge into one entry that carries the most common genes and DNA. This sample comprises about 300,000 distinct CDR3 sequences, roughly 7.8% of them detected only once. About 8.2% of the sample rests with the top ten. What these receptors recognize is not known. The specimen was peripheral blood, collected 360 days after TCRalphabeta/CD19-depleted stem cell transplant. These receptors all come from a female patient aged 2-15 years who had a stem cell transplant for Fanconi anemia, so the T cells may come from the graft donor.

This clonotype was seen ten or more times. CDR3 amino acids: CASSLRGQGVAFF. The CDR3 DNA follows: TGTGCCAGCAGCTTAAGGGGTCAGGGGGTGGCTTTCTTT. The V and J genes are TRBV7-3 and TRBJ1-1, with 7 bases matching TRBD1. V was clipped by 1 base and J by 11 bases; unmatched bases: 7. This CDR3 is built from 13 residues. CDR1 is SGHTA, CDR2 FQGTGA, per germline.

The chain uses TRBV18 and TRBJ2-7; D may be TRBD1 (5 bases). This CDR3 is built from 14 residues. Germline CDR1 is KGHSH and CDR2 is LQKENI. V shed 4 bases and J shed 2 bases, with 12 bases lying between them. In DNA form, the CDR3 reads TGTGCCAGCTCACGCCGACAGTCCCCCTACGAGCAGTACGTC. It translates to CASSRRQSPYEQYV.

The chain recombines TRBV11-3 with TRBJ2-3, with D possibly TRBD2 on 6 matching bases. The length of the CDR3 is 14 residues. Trimming left V 5 bases short and J 2 bases short, with 11 bases between. CDR1 and CDR2 from the germline V gene are SGHNT and YENEEA. The CDR3 nucleotides are TGTGCCAGCAGCCGGGGACTTTTCACAGATACGCAGTATTTT. Protein product: CASSRGLFTDTQYF.

This clonotype was observed at least ten times. CDR3 loop: CASSLETGSVVYGYTF. CDR3 in DNA: TGCGCCAGCAGCTTGGAGACAGGTTCCGTGGTCTATGGCTACACCTTC. The rearrangement joins TRBV5-1 to TRBJ1-2; tentatively, D is TRBD1 (6 bases). The germline V and J ends were trimmed by 0 bases and 4 bases, with 16 bases remaining between them. This CDR3 has 16 residues. Germline CDR1 reads SGHRS; CDR2 reads YFSETQ.

This rearrangement joins TRBV5-1 to TRBJ1-6; 8 bases fit TRBD1. The V and J ends lost 4 bases and 7 bases, in that order; junction bases with no gene match: 13. Germline-derived CDR1 and CDR2 are SGHRS and YFSETQ. CDR3 length equals 17 residues. CDR3 region: CASSRQGQGIENSPLHF. Written as DNA, the CDR3 is TGCGCCAGCAGCAGACAGGGGCAGGGGATAGAGAATTCACCCCTCCACTTT.

The genes are TRBV5-1 and TRBJ1-2, with D unresolved. The CDR3 extends over 16 amino acids. Trimming shortened V by 3 bases and J by 7 bases, and 22 bases separated the two germline ends. Per the germline V gene, CDR1 is SGHRS and CDR2 is YFSETQ. CDR3 bases: TGCGCCAGCAGCTCAACACCTGGGTGGGATCGCCCTGGCTACACCTTC. Encoded protein: CASSSTPGWDRPGYTF.

This clonotype was recorded at least ten times. This chain connects TRBV5-1 to TRBJ2-5; the match to TRBD1 covers 7 bases. The CDR3 covers 13 residues. V dropped 5 bases and J dropped 3; count of bases not matched to a gene: 4. Germline loops: CDR1 SGHRS, CDR2 YFSETQ. CDR3 sequence reads: CASRGQGEETQYF. The CDR3 nucleotides read TGCGCCAGCAGAGGGCAGGGGGAAGAGACCCAGTACTTC.

This clonotype was counted ten times or more. This chain uses TRBV20-1 with TRBJ2-1, with a weak D call TRBD2 (7 bases). The CDR3 consists of 16 residues. The germline V gene encodes CDR1 DFQATT and CDR2 SNEGSKA (reference sequence). Deletions cut 3 bases from V and 0 bases from J, with 15 bases between. DNA of the CDR3: TGCAGTGCTAGTGGGGGGGGCCGAGGCTCCTACAATGAGCAGTTCTTC. Protein product: CSASGGGRGSYNEQFF.

At least ten counts were recorded for this clonotype. This chain links TRBV28 with TRBJ1-4, with D hard to call. This CDR3 is 15 amino acids long. Germline-derived CDR1 and CDR2 are MDHEN and SYDVKM. V was pared by 5 bases and J by 3 bases, with 13 bases between. In nucleotides, the CDR3 is TGTGCCAGCAGTGCCGGTGGGGAGGCTAATGAAAAACTGTTTTTT. Protein sequence: CASSAGGEANEKLFF. Full variable domain (missing parts from reference TRBV28 and TRBJ1-4): DVKVTQSSRYLVKRTGEKVFLECVQDMDHENMFWYRQDPGLGLRLIYFSYDVKMKEKGDIPEGYSVSREKKERFSLILESASTNQTSMYLCASSAGGEANEKLFFGSGTQLSVL.

This chain connects TRBV2 to TRBJ1-6; 7 bases map to TRBD1. CDR1 is SNHLY, CDR2 FYNNEI, per germline. V lost 6 bases to trimming and J lost 8 bases; unmatched junction nucleotides: 7. There are 14 residues in the CDR3. The CDR3 bases are TGTGCCAGCAGCGACAGGGTGTGGGATTCACCCCTCCACTTT. This gives the protein CASSDRVWDSPLHF.